Reported below is one T cell receptor beta chain. No antigen is known for it. No much larger clone is present one base from it, and per-base qualities are unavailable. Collaborating institutions collected whole blood in K2EDTA tubes following their own protocols. For TCRbeta analysis, collaborators shipped samples in one of three forms: frozen whole blood, isolated PBMCs, or DNA extracted from either of those sample types. The data were taken from a study of blood T cell repertoires in COVID-19 (dated by TCRdb to 2020 to 2022). Context from the whole study: The collaborator samples originated in the United States, Italy and Spain and spanned the acute and convalescent phases of COVID-19. The material from the prospective study consisted of cDNA or gDNA derived from T cells, B-cell-depleted T cells, or PBMCs. Deeply sampled blood TCRbeta repertoires from subjects exposed to, actively infected with, or recovered from COVID-19 were included in the dataset. A freely available public database, intended as a resource for researchers studying the immune response to SARS-CoV-2, is where the repertoires were released. Samples came from the ongoing ImmuneRACE study (first 160 participants) plus 1,254 subjects from 6 global collaborators. Sample metadata almost always included a de-identified subject ID, COVID-19 status, age in years and sex. Where available, HLA class I and class II types were taken from metadata supplied by the sample provider and were not determined by assay-based typing.

General study outcomes and caveats: The quantity of clinical and demographic metadata differed by source and by participant and was supplied without curation.

V was cut back by 6 bases and J by 1 base, leaving a gap of 9 bases between them. The germline V gene specifies MNHEY as CDR1 and SVGAGI as CDR2. Measured from the cysteine to the phenylalanine, the CDR3 is 13 residues long. The only DNA kept is the CDR3, 39 bases in frame from the first base. TCRbeta CDR3 regions were amplified from genomic DNA by means of the immunoSEQ Assay, a bias-controlled multiplex PCR. The published analysis was carried out like this. The number of nucleated cells in each sample was estimated by amplification of reference gene primers within the assay. To quantify the absolute abundance of each unique TCRbeta CDR3 rearrangement, sequence reads were collapsed and filtered. For each sample, productive Simpson clonality was calculated by taking the square root of Simpson's diversity index across productive rearrangements. Held by TCRdb, this immuneACCESS table contains in-frame sequences only and omits some clones. Under half of the omission traces to an unresolved V gene where checked; the cause of the rest is unknown. Clonal size and the V and J genes are those of that table, whereas D and trimming came from the DNA. Here the sample has about 100,000 clones; around 92% occur a single time. Approximately 5.8% of the sample comes from the top ten.

This sequence originates from a man over 45 with active COVID-19. Sequences were obtained from peripheral blood. The chain was built from TRBV6-5 and TRBJ1-1; the D gene is perhaps TRBD1, from 5 matching bases. The sequenced DNA: TGTGCCAGCAGCCCCACAGGGAACACTGAAGCTTTCTTT. This codes for CASSPTGNTEAFF.